This T cell receptor beta chain was identified in a study of shared clonotypes between healthy human individuals. Regarding the study as a whole: Having only a few donors restricted how much genetic and exposure-history diversity was captured.

Between the trimmed V and J ends, which lost 0 bases and 6 bases, there was a span of 9 bases. This CDR3 region has 13 residues. CDR1 is SGHDN and CDR2 is FVKESK in the germline V gene. A remark on this clone: What it binds is unknown.

Produced via immunoSEQ multiplex PCR; TCRdb's table is partial and in-frame only. Of fewer than 150,000 clones detected, about 63% appear once; the ten largest clones hold just under 25%. This TCR was sampled from a young woman in good health. V is TRBV14 and J is TRBJ2-7; no reliable D call. Specimen: memory CD8+ T cells sorted from blood. Subset indicated: CD45RO+ cells pooled with CCR7-negative TemRA cells. In DNA form, the CDR3 reads TGTGCCAGCAGCCAAGAGAGTGGATCCGAGCAGTACTTC. This sequence encodes CASSQESGSEQYF.